Listed below are T cell receptor beta chains from one sample, sequenced in a study of post-analysis software for immune sequencing data. In TCRdb, the PCR reads were re-called with MiXCR into one record per CDR3 protein. Altogether 820,000 or so distinct CDR3 sequences are present, around 53% being singletons, with the ten largest covering about 4.5%. The sample comprised blood. All receptors come from a girl aged 10-17 years with multiple sclerosis. CDR3s include the opening cysteine and the closing phenylalanine or tryptophan. A D gene is named only where the DNA matches it firmly. Only some rows state a clone size, as once, few, many or a class for expanded clones.

TRBD2,TRBJ2-7,TRBV11-2,19,NA,CASSFSRTSGRAIGYEQYF,TGTGCCAGCAGCTTCAGCCGTACTAGCGGGAGGGCTATAGGCTACGAGCAGTACTTC
TRBD2,TRBJ2-3,TRBV10-3,15,NA,CAISAALASGDTQYF,TGTGCCATCAGTGCGGCACTAGCGTCCGGAGATACGCAGTATTTT
TRBD2,TRBJ2-2,TRBV6-5,16,NA,CASSGLAGGHTGELFF,TGTGCCAGCAGCGGACTAGCGGGAGGGCACACCGGGGAGCTGTTTTTT
TRBD1,TRBJ2-7,TRBV20-1,14,NA,CSARGTGLSHEQYF,TGCAGTGCTAGAGGGACAGGGCTGAGCCACGAGCAGTACTTC
NA,TRBJ2-7,TRBV20-1,14,few,CSATGGSLAYEQYF,TGCAGTGCCACGGGCGGATCGTTAGCATACGAGCAGTACTTC
NA,TRBJ2-2,TRBV7-9,15,NA,CASSLEGPGTGELFF,TGTGCCAGCAGCTTAGAGGGGCCGGGCACCGGGGAGCTGTTTTTT
NA,TRBJ2-7,TRBV12-3/TRBV12-4,13,many,CASSLGNSYEQYF,TGTGCCAGCAGTTTAGGGAACTCCTACGAGCAGTACTTC
NA,TRBJ2-1,TRBV10-3,15,NA,CAISALDNSYNEQFF,TGTGCCATCAGTGCGCTGGACAACTCCTACAATGAGCAGTTCTTC
NA,TRBJ2-5,TRBV6-1,14,NA,CASRDWGHQETQYF,TGTGCCAGCAGAGATTGGGGACACCAAGAGACCCAGTACTTC
TRBD1,TRBJ2-1,TRBV5-1,15,NA,CASSFRDRDYNEQFF,TGCGCCAGCAGCTTCCGGGACAGGGACTACAATGAGCAGTTCTTC
NA,TRBJ1-6,TRBV20-1,15,NA,CSARSQTGSDSPLHF,TGCAGTGCTAGATCTCAGACAGGCTCCGATTCACCCCTCCACTTT
NA,TRBJ2-2,TRBV27,13,NA,CASSSSWTGELFF,TGTGCCAGCAGTAGCTCGTGGACCGGGGAGCTGTTTTTT
TRBD1,TRBJ2-6,TRBV2,17,once,CASSDGQGDTGANVLTF,TGTGCCAGCAGTGACGGACAGGGGGACACTGGGGCCAACGTCCTGACTTTC
NA,TRBJ2-3,TRBV7-8,15,once,CASSLRRLATDTQYF,TGTGCCAGCAGCTTAAGGCGCTTAGCAACAGATACGCAGTATTTT
NA,TRBJ2-3,TRBV5-5,14,few,CASSRTQGGDTQYF,TGTGCCAGCAGCAGGACACAGGGAGGGGATACGCAGTATTTT
NA,TRBJ2-1,TRBV20-1,14,few,CSAIRTVSYNEQFF,TGCAGTGCTATCAGGACAGTCTCCTACAATGAGCAGTTCTTC
NA,TRBJ1-1,TRBV5-6,16,NA,CASSLGGPTLNTEAFF,TGTGCCAGCAGCTTAGGAGGGCCCACCTTGAACACTGAAGCTTTCTTT
TRBD1,TRBJ2-7,TRBV27,15,NA,CASSSRDSHPYEQYF,TGTGCCAGCAGCTCCCGGGACAGCCATCCTTACGAGCAGTACTTC
TRBD2,TRBJ2-5,TRBV20-1,13,NA,CSAGSSGRNEQYF,TGCAGTGCTGGTTCTAGCGGGAGAAATGAGCAGTACTTC
TRBD1,TRBJ1-6,TRBV9,16,NA,CASSREGGGWNSPLHF,TGTGCCAGCAGCCGTGAGGGAGGGGGCTGGAATTCACCCCTCCACTTT
NA,TRBJ2-7,TRBV29-1,12,many,CSVGQSSYEQYF,TGCAGCGTCGGACAGAGCTCCTACGAGCAGTACTTC
TRBD1,TRBJ2-5,TRBV29-1,15,once,CSVEVRQGIGETQYF,TGCAGCGTTGAAGTTCGACAGGGGATCGGGGAGACCCAGTACTTC
NA,TRBJ1-1,TRBV5-1,13,NA,CASRSPENTEAFF,TGCGCCAGCAGGTCACCAGAGAACACTGAAGCTTTCTTT
TRBD2,TRBJ2-1,TRBV29-1,12,NA,CSVASGYNEQFF,TGCAGCGTTGCTAGCGGATACAATGAGCAGTTCTTC
NA,TRBJ2-7,TRBV12-3/TRBV12-4,14,once,CASSFRPGVYEQYF,TGTGCCAGCAGTTTCCGTCCAGGCGTCTACGAGCAGTACTTC
TRBD2,TRBJ2-1,TRBV15,17,few,CATSRDGSGGAWNEQFF,TGTGCCACCAGCAGAGATGGGAGCGGGGGGGCATGGAATGAGCAGTTCTTC
TRBD2,TRBJ2-7,TRBV7-8,15,NA,CASSLRQHVTSGKYF,TGTGCCAGCAGCTTACGACAACATGTTACTAGCGGAAAGTACTTC
TRBD1,TRBJ1-6,TRBV20-1,14,NA,CSARTGGIGSPLHF,TGCAGTGCTAGGACAGGGGGCATAGGTTCACCCCTCCACTTT
NA,TRBJ1-1,TRBV20-1,15,NA,CSASLSRQPNTEAFF,TGCAGTGCTAGTTTATCCCGACAGCCGAACACTGAAGCTTTCTTT
TRBD2,TRBJ2-7,TRBV5-1,15,NA,CASSSQAGGTYEQYF,TGCGCCAGCAGCTCGCAAGCGGGAGGCACTTACGAGCAGTACTTC
NA,TRBJ2-7,TRBV7-9,15,NA,CASSPGHLEHYEQYF,TGTGCCAGCAGCCCTGGACATCTTGAGCACTACGAGCAGTACTTC
TRBD2,TRBJ2-1,TRBV6-5,15,NA,CASSYSGLGPNEQFF,TGTGCCAGCAGTTACTCGGGACTAGGCCCCAATGAGCAGTTCTTC
TRBD2,TRBJ2-3,TRBV7-9,15,few,CASRPSGGGTDTQYF,TGTGCCAGCAGACCCAGCGGGGGTGGCACAGATACGCAGTATTTT
NA,TRBJ1-4,TRBV6-6,13,NA,CASSPLGWEKLFF,TGTGCCAGCAGTCCCCTAGGCTGGGAAAAACTGTTTTTT
NA,TRBJ1-2,TRBV4-1,14,NA,CASSQSPLETRYTF,TGCGCCAGCAGCCAGTCACCTCTGGAGACCCGCTACACCTTC